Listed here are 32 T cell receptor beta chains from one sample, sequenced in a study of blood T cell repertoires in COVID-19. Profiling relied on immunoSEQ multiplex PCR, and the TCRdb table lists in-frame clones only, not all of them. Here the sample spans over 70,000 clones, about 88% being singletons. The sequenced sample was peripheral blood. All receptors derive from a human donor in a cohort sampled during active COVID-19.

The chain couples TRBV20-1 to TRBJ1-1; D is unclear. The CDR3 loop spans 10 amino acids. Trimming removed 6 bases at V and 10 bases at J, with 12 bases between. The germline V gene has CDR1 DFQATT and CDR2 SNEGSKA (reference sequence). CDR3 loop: CSAVTGRAFF. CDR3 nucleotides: TGCAGTGCGGTGACTGGGAGAGCTTTCTTT.

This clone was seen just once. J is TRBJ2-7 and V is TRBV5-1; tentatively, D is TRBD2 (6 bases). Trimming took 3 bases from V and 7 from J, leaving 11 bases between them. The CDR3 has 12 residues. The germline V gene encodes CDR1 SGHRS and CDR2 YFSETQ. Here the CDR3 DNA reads TGCGCCAGCAGCTCGACCGGGGGTGAGCAGTACTTC. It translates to CASSSTGGEQYF.

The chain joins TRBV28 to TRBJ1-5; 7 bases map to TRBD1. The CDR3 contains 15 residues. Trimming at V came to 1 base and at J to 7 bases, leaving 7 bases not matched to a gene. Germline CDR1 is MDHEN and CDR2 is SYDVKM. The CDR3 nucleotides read TGTGCCAGCAGTTTATATCGGCAGGGGGACCAGCCCCAGCATTTT. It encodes CASSLYRQGDQPQHF.

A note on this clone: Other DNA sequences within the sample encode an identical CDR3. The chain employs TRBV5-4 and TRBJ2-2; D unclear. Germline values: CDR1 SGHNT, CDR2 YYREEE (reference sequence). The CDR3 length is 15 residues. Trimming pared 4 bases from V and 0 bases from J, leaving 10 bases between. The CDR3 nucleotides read TGTGCCAGCAGCAGTGAGGTAGCGAACACCGGGGAGCTGTTTTTT. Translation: CASSSEVANTGELFF.

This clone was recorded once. In nucleotides, the CDR3 is TGTGCCAGTAGTACCGGACTAGCGGGAGGGCCAGGCAATGAGCAGTTCTTC. Amino acid sequence: CASSTGLAGGPGNEQFF. The J gene is TRBJ2-1, the V gene TRBV19, with 15 nucleotides matching TRBD2. The CDR3 is 17 amino acids. CDR1 LNHDA and CDR2 SQIVND come from the germline V gene (reference sequence). The V and J ends lost 4 bases and 6 bases, in that order; junction bases with no gene match: 7.

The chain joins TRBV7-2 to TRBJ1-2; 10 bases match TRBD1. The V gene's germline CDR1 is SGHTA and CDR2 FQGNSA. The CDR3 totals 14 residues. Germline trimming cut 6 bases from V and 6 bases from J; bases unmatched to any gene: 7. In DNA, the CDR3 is TGTGCCAGCAGACAGACGGGACAGGGGAATGGCTACACCTTC. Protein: CASRQTGQGNGYTF.

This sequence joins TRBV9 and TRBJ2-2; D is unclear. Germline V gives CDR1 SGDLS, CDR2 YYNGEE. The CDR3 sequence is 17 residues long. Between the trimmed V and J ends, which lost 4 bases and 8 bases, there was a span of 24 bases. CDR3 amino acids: CASSPPPGFGESGELFF. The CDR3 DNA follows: TGTGCCAGCAGCCCCCCCCCTGGGTTTGGAGAATCAGGGGAGCTGTTTTTT.

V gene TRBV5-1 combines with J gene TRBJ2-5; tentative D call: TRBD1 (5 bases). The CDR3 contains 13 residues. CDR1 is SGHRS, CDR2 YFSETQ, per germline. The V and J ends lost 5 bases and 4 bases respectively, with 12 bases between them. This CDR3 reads CASRDLQGETQYF. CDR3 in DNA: TGCGCCAGCAGGGACCTCCAGGGAGAGACCCAGTACTTC.

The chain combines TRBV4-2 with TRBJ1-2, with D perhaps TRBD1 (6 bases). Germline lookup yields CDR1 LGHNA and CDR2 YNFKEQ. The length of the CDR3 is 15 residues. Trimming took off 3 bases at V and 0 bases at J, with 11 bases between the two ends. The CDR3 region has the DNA TGTGCCAGCAGCCAGACAGGTTTTTCTAACTATGGCTACACCTTC. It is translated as CASSQTGFSNYGYTF.

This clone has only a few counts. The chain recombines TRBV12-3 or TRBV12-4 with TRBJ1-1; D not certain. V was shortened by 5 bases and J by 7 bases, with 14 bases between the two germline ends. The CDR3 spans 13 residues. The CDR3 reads CASSPRPRDEAFF. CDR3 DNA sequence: TGTGCCAGCAGTCCGAGGCCCCGGGATGAAGCTTTCTTT.

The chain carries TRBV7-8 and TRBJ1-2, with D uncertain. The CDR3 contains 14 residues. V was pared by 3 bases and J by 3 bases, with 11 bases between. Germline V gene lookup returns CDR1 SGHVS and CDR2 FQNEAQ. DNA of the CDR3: TGTGCCAGCAGCTTCCGGACTGCCGACTATGGCTACACCTTC. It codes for CASSFRTADYGYTF. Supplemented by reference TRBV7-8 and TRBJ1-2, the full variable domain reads GAGVSQSPRYKVAKRGQDVALRCDPISGHVSLFWYQQALGQGPEFLTYFQNEAQLDKSGLPSDRFFAERPEGSVSTLKIQRTQQEDSAVYLCASSFRTADYGYTFGSGTRLTVV.

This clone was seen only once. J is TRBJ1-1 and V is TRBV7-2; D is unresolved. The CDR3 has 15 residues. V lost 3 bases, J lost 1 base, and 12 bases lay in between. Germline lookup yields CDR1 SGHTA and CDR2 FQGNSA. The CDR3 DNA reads TGTGCCAGCAGCTTCGGATGGGGAGGGAACACTGAAGCTTTCTTT. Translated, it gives CASSFGWGGNTEAFF.

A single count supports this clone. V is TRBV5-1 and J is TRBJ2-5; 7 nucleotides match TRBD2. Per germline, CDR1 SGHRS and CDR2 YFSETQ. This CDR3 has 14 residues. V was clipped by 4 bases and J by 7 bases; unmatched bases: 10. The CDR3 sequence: CASSAGATGGTQYF. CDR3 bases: TGCGCCAGCAGCGCCGGGGCCACGGGAGGGACCCAGTACTTC.

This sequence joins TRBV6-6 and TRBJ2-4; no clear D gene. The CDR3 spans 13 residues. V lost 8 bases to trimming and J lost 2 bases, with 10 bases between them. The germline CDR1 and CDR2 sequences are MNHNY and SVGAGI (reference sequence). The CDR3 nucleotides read TGTGCCAGCTCCCCCGCGACCAAAAACATTCAGTACTTC. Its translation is CASSPATKNIQYF.

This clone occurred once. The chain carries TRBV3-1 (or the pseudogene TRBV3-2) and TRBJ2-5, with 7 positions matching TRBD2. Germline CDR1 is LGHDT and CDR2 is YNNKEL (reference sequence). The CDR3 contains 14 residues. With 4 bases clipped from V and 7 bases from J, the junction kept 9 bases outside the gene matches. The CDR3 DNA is TGTGCCAGCAGCCCAAAGACTAGCTTGGGGACCCAGTACTTC. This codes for CASSPKTSLGTQYF.

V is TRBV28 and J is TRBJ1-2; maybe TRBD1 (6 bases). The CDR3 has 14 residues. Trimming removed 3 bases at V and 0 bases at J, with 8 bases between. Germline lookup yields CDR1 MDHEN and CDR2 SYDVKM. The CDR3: CASSFQGSNYGYTF. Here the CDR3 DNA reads TGTGCCAGCAGTTTCCAGGGGTCTAACTATGGCTACACCTTC.

The CDR3 DNA reads as TGTGCCAGCAGTCAGGGACTAGCGGATTACAATGAGCAGTTCTTC. As protein: CASSQGLADYNEQFF. The chain joins TRBV6-2 or TRBV6-3 to TRBJ2-1; 11 nucleotides match TRBD2. The germline V gene has CDR1 MNHEY and CDR2 SVGEGT. There are 15 residues in the CDR3. V was pared by 5 bases and J by 4 bases, with 4 bases of the junction left unmatched.

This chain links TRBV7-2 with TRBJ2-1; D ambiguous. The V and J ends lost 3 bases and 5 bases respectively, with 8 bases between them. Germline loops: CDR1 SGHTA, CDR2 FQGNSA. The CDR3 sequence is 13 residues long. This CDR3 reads CASSFGPNNEQFF. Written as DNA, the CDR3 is TGTGCCAGCAGCTTTGGGCCGAACAATGAGCAGTTCTTC.

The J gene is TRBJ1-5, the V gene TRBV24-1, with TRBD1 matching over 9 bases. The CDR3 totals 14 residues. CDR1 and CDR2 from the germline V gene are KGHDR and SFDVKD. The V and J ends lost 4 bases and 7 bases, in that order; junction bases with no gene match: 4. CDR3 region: CATSDTGGRQPQHF. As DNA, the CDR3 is TGTGCCACCAGTGACACAGGGGGCAGGCAGCCCCAGCATTTT.

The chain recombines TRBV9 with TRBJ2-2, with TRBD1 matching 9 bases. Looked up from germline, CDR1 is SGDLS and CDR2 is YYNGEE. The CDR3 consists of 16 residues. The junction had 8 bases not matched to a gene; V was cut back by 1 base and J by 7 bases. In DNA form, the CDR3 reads TGTGCCAGCAGCGTACACGGGACAGGGTCCCGCGGGGAGCTGTTTTTT. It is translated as CASSVHGTGSRGELFF.

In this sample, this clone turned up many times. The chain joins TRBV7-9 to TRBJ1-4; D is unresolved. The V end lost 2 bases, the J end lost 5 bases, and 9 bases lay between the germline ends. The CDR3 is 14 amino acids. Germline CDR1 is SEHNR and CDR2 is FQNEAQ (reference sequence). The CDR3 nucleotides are TGTGCCAGCAGCTTATCGGCGGGGAATGAAAAACTGTTTTTT. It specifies CASSLSAGNEKLFF.

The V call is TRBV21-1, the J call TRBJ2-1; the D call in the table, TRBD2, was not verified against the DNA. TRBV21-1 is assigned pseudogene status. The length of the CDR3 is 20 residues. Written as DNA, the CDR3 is TGTGCCAGCAGCAGCTCCAAGAGAGGAGAAATGAGCGGGGGGGCTTATGAGCAGTTCTTC. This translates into CASSSSKRGEMSGGAYEQFF.

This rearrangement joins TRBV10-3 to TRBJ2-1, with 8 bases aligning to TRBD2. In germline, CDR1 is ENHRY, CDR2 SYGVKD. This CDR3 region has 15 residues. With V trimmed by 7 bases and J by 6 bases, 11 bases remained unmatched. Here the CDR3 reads CAINPAGVVGNEQFF. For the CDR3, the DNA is TGTGCCATCAATCCAGCGGGAGTCGTTGGCAATGAGCAGTTCTTC.

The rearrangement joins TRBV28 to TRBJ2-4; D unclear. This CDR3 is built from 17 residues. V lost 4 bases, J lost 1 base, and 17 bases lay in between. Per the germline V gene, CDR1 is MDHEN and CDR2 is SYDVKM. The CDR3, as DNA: TGTGCCAGCAGTTACTCAACGGCTTACGGGGCCAAAAACATTCAGTACTTC. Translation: CASSYSTAYGAKNIQYF. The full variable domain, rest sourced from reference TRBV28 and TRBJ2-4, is DVKVTQSSRYLVKRTGEKVFLECVQDMDHENMFWYRQDPGLGLRLIYFSYDVKMKEKGDIPEGYSVSREKKERFSLILESASTNQTSMYLCASSYSTAYGAKNIQYFGAGTRLSVL.

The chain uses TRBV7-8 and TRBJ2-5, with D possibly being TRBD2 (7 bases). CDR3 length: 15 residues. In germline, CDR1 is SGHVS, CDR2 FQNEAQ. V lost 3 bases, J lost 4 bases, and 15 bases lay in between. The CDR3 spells CASSFSSGGGETQYF. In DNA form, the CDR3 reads TGTGCCAGCAGCTTCTCTAGCGGAGGGGGAGAGACCCAGTACTTC. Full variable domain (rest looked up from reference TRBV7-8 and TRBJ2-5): GAGVSQSPRYKVAKRGQDVALRCDPISGHVSLFWYQQALGQGPEFLTYFQNEAQLDKSGLPSDRFFAERPEGSVSTLKIQRTQQEDSAVYLCASSFSSGGGETQYFGPGTRLLVL.

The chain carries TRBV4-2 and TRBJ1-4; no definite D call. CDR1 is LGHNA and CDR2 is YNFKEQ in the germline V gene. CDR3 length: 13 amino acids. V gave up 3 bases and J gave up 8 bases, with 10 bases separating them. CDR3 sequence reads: CASSHVFVEKLFF. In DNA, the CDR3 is TGTGCCAGCAGCCACGTATTTGTCGAAAAACTGTTTTTT.

CDR3 DNA: TGTGCCAGCAGTTTAGGATCGACAGGGACCGACGAGCAGTACTTC. It specifies CASSLGSTGTDEQYF. This chain connects TRBV6-5 to TRBJ2-7; the match to TRBD1 covers 7 bases. With V trimmed by 4 bases and J by 5 bases, 11 bases remained unmatched. The V gene's germline CDR1 is MNHEY and CDR2 SVGAGI. CDR3 length equals 15 residues.

CDR3 bases: TGTGCCAGCAGCCCCTTCTCTAATCAGCCCCAGCATTTT. This encodes CASSPFSNQPQHF. V usage is TRBV7-6 and J usage is TRBJ1-5; no firm D call. Germline-derived CDR1 and CDR2 are SGHVS and FNYEAQ. Deletions cut 5 bases from V and 4 bases from J, with 9 bases between. The CDR3 spans 13 residues.

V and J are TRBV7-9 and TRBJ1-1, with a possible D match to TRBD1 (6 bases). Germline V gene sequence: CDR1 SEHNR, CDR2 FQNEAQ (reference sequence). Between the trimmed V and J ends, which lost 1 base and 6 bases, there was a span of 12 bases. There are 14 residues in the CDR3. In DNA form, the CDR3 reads TGTGCCAGCAGCTTAGTACCGCAGGGGCCTGAAGCTTTCTTT. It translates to CASSLVPQGPEAFF.

CDR3 nucleotides: TGTGCCAGTAGTACCCGACAGACTCTCTCCTACGAGCAGTACTTC. This gives the protein CASSTRQTLSYEQYF. The chain joins TRBV19 to TRBJ2-7, with D possibly matching TRBD1 (5 bases). The V end lost 4 bases, the J end lost 0 bases, and 13 bases lay between the germline ends. CDR3 length: 15 amino acids. Germline V gene lookup returns CDR1 LNHDA and CDR2 SQIVND (reference sequence).

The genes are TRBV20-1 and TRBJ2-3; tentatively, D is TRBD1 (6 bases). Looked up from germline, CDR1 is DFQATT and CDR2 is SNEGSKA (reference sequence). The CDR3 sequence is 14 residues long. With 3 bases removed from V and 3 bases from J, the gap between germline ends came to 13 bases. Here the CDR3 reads CSASKGENTDTQYF. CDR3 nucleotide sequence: TGCAGTGCTAGTAAGGGGGAGAATACAGATACGCAGTATTTT.

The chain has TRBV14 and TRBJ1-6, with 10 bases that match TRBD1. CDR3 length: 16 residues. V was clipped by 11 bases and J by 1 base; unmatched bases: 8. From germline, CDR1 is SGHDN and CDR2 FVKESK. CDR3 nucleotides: TGTGCCTGTGGTGAGGACAGGGGGTCCTATAATTCACCCCTCCACTTT. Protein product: CACGEDRGSYNSPLHF.